This T cell receptor (beta chain) was obtained from a study of STAT3 mutations in large granular lymphocyte leukemia. The table came from immunoSEQ multiplex PCR; TCRdb's copy has only in-frame clones and leaves some out. This sample yields about 42,000 clones, of which 80% to 85% are seen a single time; less than 0.55% belongs to the top ten. Comments on this clone: The antigen is undetermined.

General study points: Clonal expansion was inferred from other time points because no sample existed at each clone's first appearance. Every T-LGLL patient had at least one immunodominant TCRbeta clonotype. Treatment regimens differed across patients between samplings.

The CDR3 length is 15 residues. V shed 5 bases and J 4 bases; nucleotides not matched to a gene: 7. Germline-derived CDR1 and CDR2 are SGHAT and FQNNGV. The source is a human donor with T large granular lymphocyte leukemia. Some clones in this sample may be carry-over from other donors' samples. Material for sequencing was PBMCs. The chain couples TRBV11-2 to TRBJ1-5; 8 bases agree with TRBD1. The CDR3 DNA reads TGTGCCAGCAGCCCAGGGACAGGCGAGAATCAGCCCCAGCATTTT. Translating gives CASSPGTGENQPQHF.